These 26 T cell receptor beta chains were sequenced from one sample in a study of cytomegalovirus exposure and HLA in healthy donors. This PCR relied on a set of 60 Vbeta primers and 13 Jbeta primers. TCRdb's copy holds only in-frame clones and misses some; the assay was immunoSEQ multiplex PCR. The data hold 120,000 or so clones, with over 75% observed a single time. Input material: PBMCs. The receptors stem from a woman in her late teens or twenties in good health and CMV-seronegative.

About this clone itself: The same CDR3 also results from other DNA sequences found in this sample. The chain carries TRBV27 and TRBJ2-7; TRBD2 might be the D (6 bases). V was shortened by 8 bases and J by 2 bases, with 10 bases between the two germline ends. CDR1 MNHEY and CDR2 SMNVEV come from the germline V gene (reference sequence). This CDR3 spans 12 amino acids. CDR3 sequence (DNA): TGTGCCAGCGGAGGGAGGCCCTACGAGCAGTACTTC. Translated: CASGGRPYEQYF.

The chain combines TRBV29-1 with TRBJ2-5, with TRBD2 matching 15 bases. Germline loops: CDR1 SQVTM, CDR2 ANQGSEA. The CDR3 covers 14 residues. Germline trimming cut 4 bases from V and 10 bases from J; bases unmatched to any gene: 7. CDR3 bases: TGCAGCGTTGGTGGACTAGCGGGGGGGCCAGGCCAGTACTTC. Protein sequence: CSVGGLAGGPGQYF.

This clone occurred once. The V call is TRBV7-2, the J call TRBJ1-4, with 7 nucleotides matching TRBD1. The V gene end was trimmed by 5 bases and the J gene end by 4 bases; junction bases not matched to a gene: 4. In germline, CDR1 is SGHTA, CDR2 FQGNSA. The CDR3 covers 14 residues. CDR3 residues: CASSRGGGNEKLFF. The CDR3 DNA is TGTGCCAGCAGCAGAGGGGGCGGTAATGAAAAACTGTTTTTT.

This clone was observed a few times. The chain carries TRBV6-5 and TRBJ1-2; D possibly corresponds to TRBD1 (5 bases). Trimming removed 3 bases from V and 3 bases from J, with 8 bases in between. Germline V lookup: CDR1 MNHEY, CDR2 SVGAGI. The CDR3 runs 13 residues. CDR3: CASSYSGYYGYTF. Written as DNA, the CDR3 is TGTGCCAGCAGTTATTCAGGGTACTATGGCTACACCTTC.

The V call is TRBV19, the J call TRBJ2-7; 7 bases match TRBD1. V lost 0 bases, J lost 2 bases, and 4 bases stayed unmatched. In germline, CDR1 is LNHDA, CDR2 SQIVND (reference sequence). The CDR3 runs to 15 residues. CDR3 amino acids: CASSIDLGTAYEQYF. The CDR3 DNA is TGTGCCAGTAGTATAGACCTCGGGACAGCCTACGAGCAGTACTTC. Supplemented by reference TRBV19 and TRBJ2-7, the full variable domain reads DGGITQSPKYLFRKEGQNVTLSCEQNLNHDAMYWYRQDPGQGLRLIYYSQIVNDFQKGDIAEGYSVSREKKESFPLTVTSAQKNPTAFYLCASSIDLGTAYEQYFGPGTRLTVT.

This clone was recorded only once. This chain connects TRBV7-2 to TRBJ1-1; D is unclear. With 3 bases removed from V and 0 bases from J, the gap between germline ends came to 5 bases. Germline V CDR1 and CDR2: SGHTA, FQGNSA. The CDR3 consists of 13 residues. The CDR3 loop is CASSFFLNTEAFF. The CDR3 nucleotides are TGTGCCAGCAGCTTCTTCCTGAACACTGAAGCTTTCTTT.

The gene calls are TRBV19 and TRBJ1-5, with 10 bases lining up with TRBD1. In germline, CDR1 is LNHDA, CDR2 SQIVND (reference sequence). The length of the CDR3 is 15 residues. After removal of 7 bases from V and 6 bases from J, the junction contained 9 bases not matched to a gene. The CDR3 sequence is CASTPGTGVAQPQHF. The CDR3 region has the DNA TGTGCCAGTACCCCCGGGACAGGGGTCGCTCAGCCCCAGCATTTT.

The CDR3 spells CASRTGTYNEQFF. The CDR3 DNA reads as TGTGCCAGCAGAACGGGTACCTACAATGAGCAGTTCTTC. The chain has TRBV6-1 and TRBJ2-1; D gene uncertain. The CDR3 is made up of 13 amino acids. Trimming removed 6 bases at V and 2 bases at J, with 8 bases between. CDR1 and CDR2 (germline): MNHNS, SASEGT.

For the CDR3, the DNA is TGTGCCGTCTCGGCTCGGCGGGGGATCGGCAATGAGCAGTTCTTC. Its protein is CAVSARRGIGNEQFF. This rearrangement joins TRBV6-6 to TRBJ2-1, with TRBD2 identical over 7 bases. CDR1 and CDR2 (germline): MNHNY, SVGAGI (reference sequence). V lost 11 bases to trimming and J lost 6 bases; unmatched junction nucleotides: 16. CDR3 length: 15 amino acids.

This clone has more than one count but fewer than ten. The CDR3 DNA is TGTGCCAGCAGTGACCCGACTAGCGGGAAAGGCGAGCAGTACTTC. It specifies CASSDPTSGKGEQYF. The V call is TRBV25-1, the J call TRBJ2-7, with 11 bases that match TRBD2. This CDR3 contains 15 residues. Germline trimming cut 3 bases from V and 6 bases from J; bases unmatched to any gene: 7. Germline V gene lookup returns CDR1 MGHDK and CDR2 SYGVNS.

The rearrangement links TRBV10-2 to TRBJ1-1, with a tentative D call TRBD1 (5 bases). CDR3 length: 13 residues. Germline V gene lookup returns CDR1 WSHSY and CDR2 SAAADI. Trimming removed 6 bases from V and 1 base from J, with 9 bases in between. The CDR3, as DNA: TGCGCCAGCAGCTGGGGGGAGAACACTGAAGCTTTCTTT. Translation: CASSWGENTEAFF.

This clone turned up a few times. The chain links TRBV11-2 to TRBJ2-6; D perhaps matches TRBD1 (5 bases). V lost 4 bases, J lost 2 bases, and 9 bases lay in between. Germline V lookup: CDR1 SGHAT, CDR2 FQNNGV. The CDR3 consists of 15 residues. The CDR3 protein is CASSSATAGANVLTF. CDR3 in DNA: TGTGCCAGCAGCTCCGCGACAGCTGGGGCCAACGTCCTGACTTTC.

V and J are TRBV10-1 and TRBJ1-5, with 8 nucleotides matching TRBD1. From germline, CDR1 is WNHNN and CDR2 SYGVQD (reference sequence). Losses at the gene ends were 5 bases for V and 1 base for J; bases not matched to a gene: 10. The CDR3 consists of 17 residues. CDR3 DNA: TGCGCCAGCAGTAACCCCGACAGGGGAGGAAGCAATCAGCCCCAGCATTTT. Encoded protein: CASSNPDRGGSNQPQHF.

The chain carries TRBV4-3 and TRBJ2-1; D might be TRBD2 (6 bases). CDR3 size: 18 residues. CDR1 is LGHNA and CDR2 is YSLEER in the germline V gene. V lost 3 bases to trimming and J lost 8 bases, with 26 bases between them. For the CDR3, the DNA is TGCGCCAGCAGCCAGACCTCCTTCGCGGGGCCCTTATACCATGAGCAGTTCTTC. This gives the protein CASSQTSFAGPLYHEQFF.

The chain joins TRBV4-1 to TRBJ2-1, with 12 bases aligning to TRBD2. The CDR3 loop spans 15 amino acids. CDR1 and CDR2 (germline): MGHRA, YSYEKL. Trimming cost V 4 bases and J 8 bases; bases outside gene matches: 6. CDR3 nucleotides: TGCGCCAGCAGCCGCTCTAGCGGGGGGGTCGATGAGCAGTTCTTC. This encodes CASSRSSGGVDEQFF.

The chain joins TRBV2 to TRBJ2-5; 11 bases are a match to TRBD2. V lost 10 bases, J lost 2 bases, and 12 bases stayed unmatched. The CDR3 is 16 residues long. CDR1 and CDR2 from the germline V gene are SNHLY and FYNNEI. DNA of the CDR3: TGTGCCACCTTAGGGGGGCCTAGCGGGGGGCAAGAGACCCAGTACTTC. This sequence encodes CATLGGPSGGQETQYF.

The chain is built from TRBV19 and TRBJ1-1; 9 positions match TRBD1. The germline gives CDR1 LNHDA, CDR2 SQIVND (reference sequence). V lost 7 bases and J lost 4; bases outside the gene matches: 22. CDR3 size: 19 residues. CDR3 coding DNA: TGTGCCAGTAATAGCGGCCAGTTACGCCGGGGACAGGGAGGCACTGAAGCTTTCTTT. Its protein is CASNSGQLRRGQGGTEAFF.

V is TRBV4-1 and J is TRBJ1-4, with 8 nucleotides matching TRBD1. Looked up from germline, CDR1 is MGHRA and CDR2 is YSYEKL. The CDR3 length is 19 residues. Trimming removed 4 bases from V and 0 bases from J; junction bases left unmatched: 13. CDR3 nucleotide sequence: TGCGCCAGCAGCCGCGGGACAGGCAGATTAGTTGCAACTAATGAAAAACTGTTTTTT. Amino acids: CASSRGTGRLVATNEKLFF.

The chain uses TRBV18 and TRBJ1-4; 9 bases map to TRBD1. There are 15 residues in the CDR3. Germline V gene sequence: CDR1 KGHSH, CDR2 LQKENI. V lost 4 bases and J lost 4; bases outside the gene matches: 4. In DNA form, the CDR3 reads TGTGCCAGCTCACGCCGGGACAGGGATAATGAAAAACTGTTTTTT. Translated, it gives CASSRRDRDNEKLFF.

CDR3 sequence: CASTKRRGGQTGELFF. The DNA of the CDR3 is TGTGCCTCCACGAAGAGACGGGGGGGCCAGACCGGGGAGCTGTTTTTT. The chain uses TRBV30 and TRBJ2-2, with 8 positions matching TRBD2. CDR3 length: 16 residues. Germline trimming cut 7 bases from V and 5 bases from J; bases unmatched to any gene: 15. CDR1 and CDR2 from the germline V gene are GTSNPN and SVGIG (reference sequence).

A word on this clone: One end of the junction fails to match germline, which may point to a read error. This chain links TRBV7-4 with TRBJ2-4; TRBD2 agrees at 9 bases. Germline V gene sequence: CDR1 SGHVT, CDR2 SQSDAQ. The CDR3 extends over 15 amino acids. The CDR3 sequence is CASSLGGGAKNSQYF. The CDR3 DNA reads as TGTGCCAGCAGCTTAGGCGGGGGGGCCAAAAACAGTCAGTACTTC.

This rearrangement joins TRBV4-3 to TRBJ1-1; D is possibly TRBD1 (6 bases). The germline V gene encodes CDR1 LGHNA and CDR2 YSLEER. The CDR3 has 17 amino acids. V shed 2 bases and J shed 1 base, with 17 bases lying between them. CDR3 coding DNA: TGCGCCAGCAGCCAATCCGTTGGACAGTCCCCGAACACTGAAGCTTTCTTT. Translation gives CASSQSVGQSPNTEAFF.

In this sample, this clone turned up a few times. The chain couples TRBV6-1 to TRBJ2-2; D perhaps matches TRBD2 (5 bases). The CDR3 covers 13 residues. Trimming shortened V by 10 bases and J by 6 bases, and 15 bases separated the two germline ends. Germline CDR1 is MNHNS and CDR2 is SASEGT. The CDR3 sequence is CATGLAPPGELFF. CDR3 bases: TGTGCCACCGGACTGGCACCACCCGGGGAGCTGTTTTTT.

In regard to this clone: The junction does not match germline at one end; this may be a read error. The rearrangement links TRBV7-2 to TRBJ2-4, with D perhaps TRBD2 (5 bases). This CDR3 is 16 amino acids long. CDR1 is SGHTA, CDR2 FQGNSA, per germline. CDR3 residues: CASSLDRSLAKNSQYF. In DNA, the CDR3 is TGTGCCAGCAGCTTAGATAGGAGTCTAGCCAAAAACAGTCAGTACTTC.

This rearrangement joins TRBV6-5 to TRBJ2-7, with a possible D match to TRBD1 (6 bases). The length of the CDR3 is 15 residues. In germline, CDR1 is MNHEY, CDR2 SVGAGI. V was cut by 4 bases and J by 2 bases, with 15 bases left in between. CDR3 bases: TGTGCCAGCAGTTCAGCCGGGACACCAACCTACGAGCAGTACTTC. It is translated as CASSSAGTPTYEQYF.

The chain carries TRBV6-6 and TRBJ1-5; D is undetermined. Per germline, CDR1 MNHNY and CDR2 SVGAGI (reference sequence). The V end was cut by 2 bases, the J end by 7 bases, with 12 bases between. The CDR3 is 14 residues long. The CDR3 here is CASSYEVRGQPQHF. DNA for the CDR3: TGTGCCAGCAGTTACGAGGTGCGTGGGCAGCCCCAGCATTTT.